These 31 T cell receptor beta chains came from one sample sequenced in a study of cytomegalovirus exposure and HLA in healthy donors. PCR used 60 Vbeta primers and 13 Jbeta primers. The assay was immunoSEQ multiplex PCR, and TCRdb's table has in-frame clones only and misses some. The repertoire holds hundreds of thousands of clones, with 65% to 85% as singletons. Specimen: PBMCs. The source of these receptors is a young man in good health and CMV-seronegative.

Only one count was recorded for this clone. The chain has TRBV28 and TRBJ2-2, with 10 bases matching TRBD2. In germline, CDR1 is MDHEN, CDR2 SYDVKM. The CDR3 sequence is 14 residues long. Trimming removed 9 bases from V and 2 bases from J; junction bases left unmatched: 3. The CDR3 DNA sequence: TGTGCCAGTTGGACTAGCGGAAACACCGGGGAGCTGTTTTTT. It is translated as CASWTSGNTGELFF.

The chain carries TRBV15 and TRBJ1-5; TRBD1 might be the D (5 bases). CDR3 size: 14 residues. CDR1 is LNHNV and CDR2 is YYDKDF in the germline V gene (reference sequence). V dropped 1 base and J dropped 6 bases, with 10 bases sitting between them. This CDR3 is CATSRGGGGQPQHF. CDR3 nucleotide sequence: TGTGCCACCAGCAGAGGCGGGGGTGGTCAGCCCCAGCATTTT.

The chain recombines TRBV11-2 with TRBJ1-5; D uncertain. V lost 1 base and J lost 0, with 19 bases in between. The CDR3 length is 19 residues. From germline, CDR1 is SGHAT and CDR2 FQNNGV. The CDR3 here is CASSLVFWPRELSNQPQHF. The CDR3, as DNA: TGTGCCAGCAGCTTAGTTTTTTGGCCCCGGGAGCTTAGCAATCAGCCCCAGCATTTT.

In its sample, this clone was seen a few times. The chain is built from TRBV6-1 and TRBJ2-7; possible D gene TRBD1, 6 bases. The V and J ends lost 8 bases and 1 base respectively, with 15 bases between them. The germline gives CDR1 MNHNS, CDR2 SASEGT. The CDR3 has 14 residues. The CDR3 is CASHRERISYEQYF. CDR3 DNA: TGTGCCAGCCACAGGGAAAGGATATCCTACGAGCAGTACTTC.

This clone has only one observation. The J gene is TRBJ1-1, the V gene TRBV2, with D unresolved. Germline-derived CDR1 and CDR2 are SNHLY and FYNNEI. The CDR3 covers 15 residues. V lost 6 bases and J 4 bases, leaving 18 bases between the germline ends. CDR3 in amino acids: CASSYLEGSGTEAFF. Written as DNA, the CDR3 is TGTGCCAGCAGCTATTTAGAGGGCTCCGGCACTGAAGCTTTCTTT.

With respect to this clone: The CDR3 does not end in the conserved phenylalanine or tryptophan, so this is likely a read error. The chain carries TRBV15 and TRBJ1-1; a weak D match, TRBD1 (5 bases). Trimming took off 1 base at V and 3 bases at J, with 9 bases between the two ends. The CDR3 runs 14 residues. Germline V gives CDR1 LNHNV, CDR2 YYDKDF (reference sequence). The DNA of the CDR3 is TGTGCCACCAGCAGAGTTGGGGCGTACACTGAAGCTTTCTCT. It is translated as CATSRVGAYTEAFS.

V and J are TRBV27 and TRBJ1-6; 8 positions match TRBD1. Germline values: CDR1 MNHEY, CDR2 SMNVEV (reference sequence). V lost 5 bases and J lost 7; bases outside the gene matches: 4. The CDR3 is 14 amino acids. The CDR3 coding sequence is TGTGCCAGCAGTCCAGGGGGCCTCAATTCACCCCTCCACTTT. Protein product: CASSPGGLNSPLHF.

The chain links TRBV5-1 to TRBJ1-6; D ambiguous. V was shortened by 0 bases and J by 0 bases, with 13 bases between the two germline ends. This CDR3 spans 18 amino acids. Per germline, CDR1 SGHRS and CDR2 YFSETQ. This CDR3 is CASSLAVPGSSYNSPLHF. The CDR3 DNA is TGCGCCAGCAGCTTGGCCGTTCCGGGGAGCTCCTATAATTCACCCCTCCACTTT.

Here the CDR3 reads CASSFGQGAGQPQHF. The CDR3 nucleotides are TGTGCCAGCAGTTTCGGACAGGGGGCGGGTCAGCCCCAGCATTTT. The V gene is TRBV5-6, the J gene TRBJ1-5, with 11 bases matching TRBD1. Germline V gene data show CDR1 as SGHDT and CDR2 as YYEEEE. The CDR3 covers 15 residues. V gave up 5 bases and J gave up 6 bases; unmatched junction bases: 7.

The sample holds a few counts of this clone. The rearrangement joins TRBV9 to TRBJ2-1; 8 nucleotides match TRBD1. Germline values: CDR1 SGDLS, CDR2 YYNGEE. The CDR3 is made up of 15 amino acids. V trimming: 5 bases; J trimming: 5 bases; junction bases outside the gene matches: 9. Here the CDR3 reads CASSTGGSTHNEQFF. CDR3 DNA: TGTGCCAGCAGTACAGGGGGAAGCACACACAATGAGCAGTTCTTC.

This rearrangement joins TRBV29-1 to TRBJ1-2; D not certain. There are 12 residues in the CDR3. The germline V and J ends were trimmed by 7 bases and 7 bases, with 16 bases remaining between them. CDR1 SQVTM and CDR2 ANQGSEA come from the germline V gene. The CDR3 protein is CSAGEGWGGYTF. CDR3 sequence (DNA): TGCAGCGCCGGAGAGGGTTGGGGTGGCTACACCTTC.

This clone was counted once. The V and J genes are TRBV7-2 and TRBJ2-3; 10 bases agree with TRBD2. Germline V CDR1 and CDR2: SGHTA, FQGNSA. This CDR3 contains 16 residues. The J segment lost 6 bases and the V segment lost 4 bases, leaving 10 bases of the junction unmatched. The CDR3, as DNA: TGTGCCAGCAGCTGGCCAGGGCTAGCGGGGGCGGATACGCAGTATTTT. It translates to CASSWPGLAGADTQYF.

The chain carries TRBV4-1 and TRBJ2-7; possible D gene TRBD1, 6 bases. V lost 0 bases to trimming and J lost 4 bases, with 7 bases between them. Germline V gene data show CDR1 as MGHRA and CDR2 as YSYEKL. The length of the CDR3 is 13 residues. DNA for the CDR3: TGCGCCAGCAGCCAAGAGGGGGCTTACGAGCAGTACTTC. Its protein product is CASSQEGAYEQYF.

The V gene is TRBV11-2, the J gene TRBJ2-3, with D maybe TRBD2 (6 bases). This CDR3 region has 16 residues. V was pared by 4 bases and J by 2 bases, with 16 bases between. Germline CDR1 reads SGHAT; CDR2 reads FQNNGV. The CDR3 region is CASSSLVRGTTDTQYF. The CDR3, as DNA: TGTGCCAGCAGCTCGCTGGTCCGGGGGACCACAGATACGCAGTATTTT.

The chain carries TRBV6-6 and TRBJ1-1; D is ambiguous. The CDR3 is 14 residues long. Germline loops: CDR1 MNHNY, CDR2 SVGAGI (reference sequence). Between the trimmed V and J ends, which lost 0 bases and 2 bases, there was a span of 7 bases. The CDR3 sequence: CASSYSPGNTEAFF. DNA for the CDR3: TGTGCCAGCAGTTACTCGCCGGGTAACACTGAAGCTTTCTTT.

This clone appeared a single time. The genes are TRBV6-6 and TRBJ2-7, with a tentative D call TRBD1 (5 bases). The CDR3 runs 11 residues. The V gene's germline CDR1 is MNHNY and CDR2 SVGAGI (reference sequence). The V gene lost 5 bases and the J gene lost 4 bases, with 6 bases spanning the gap. The CDR3 is CASSTGYEQYF. The CDR3 DNA is TGTGCCAGCAGTACAGGTTACGAGCAGTACTTC.

V gene TRBV19 combines with J gene TRBJ2-5; 9 bases match TRBD2. CDR1 and CDR2 (germline): LNHDA, SQIVND (reference sequence). Trimming cost V 3 bases and J 1 base; bases outside gene matches: 6. This CDR3 comprises 16 residues. The CDR3 loop is CASSMRSGGLQETQYF. The CDR3 bases are TGTGCCAGTAGTATGAGGAGCGGGGGGCTCCAAGAGACCCAGTACTTC.

The gene calls are TRBV7-8 and TRBJ2-1; D is ambiguous. CDR1 is SGHVS and CDR2 is FQNEAQ in the germline V gene. V lost 7 bases and J 8 bases, leaving 18 bases between the germline ends. The length of the CDR3 is 14 residues. Written as DNA, the CDR3 is TGTGCCAGCACCGTGGGCCCTCCGGCAGATGAGCAGTTCTTC. It specifies CASTVGPPADEQFF. Supplemented by reference TRBV7-8 and TRBJ2-1, the full variable domain reads GAGVSQSPRYKVAKRGQDVALRCDPISGHVSLFWYQQALGQGPEFLTYFQNEAQLDKSGLPSDRFFAERPEGSVSTLKIQRTQQEDSAVYLCASTVGPPADEQFFGPGTRLTVL.

The chain combines TRBV18 with TRBJ2-5, with 7 bases that match TRBD1. In germline, CDR1 is KGHSH, CDR2 LQKENI. V trimming: 6 bases; J trimming: 5 bases; junction bases outside the gene matches: 6. This CDR3 region has 13 residues. CDR3 in amino acids: CASSRQGAETQYF. CDR3 coding DNA: TGTGCCAGCTCCCGACAGGGAGCGGAGACCCAGTACTTC.

V is TRBV27 and J is TRBJ1-2; D possibly corresponds to TRBD1 (5 bases). CDR1 is MNHEY and CDR2 is SMNVEV in the germline V gene (reference sequence). The CDR3 is 12 residues long. V was pared by 5 bases and J by 9 bases, with 13 bases between. The CDR3 nucleotides are TGTGCCAGCAGTCTCGGGGGGGTGAGCTACACCTTC. Residues: CASSLGGVSYTF.

This clone was seen just once. The rearrangement joins TRBV11-2 to TRBJ2-1; 8 bases are a match to TRBD2. The CDR3 totals 15 residues. The V gene end was trimmed by 5 bases and the J gene end by 3 bases; junction bases not matched to a gene: 6. Germline V gene data show CDR1 as SGHAT and CDR2 as FQNNGV. The CDR3 loop is CASSALLADYNEQFF. The CDR3 bases are TGTGCCAGCAGCGCGCTACTAGCGGACTACAATGAGCAGTTCTTC.

This chain joins TRBV15 and TRBJ2-7, with D possibly being TRBD2 (5 bases). CDR1 LNHNV and CDR2 YYDKDF come from the germline V gene (reference sequence). CDR3 size: 13 residues. Between the trimmed V and J ends, which lost 0 bases and 3 bases, there was a span of 6 bases. CDR3 DNA: TGTGCCACCAGCAGAGACGAGGGCTACGAGCAGTACTTC. Translating gives CATSRDEGYEQYF.

This chain links TRBV27 with TRBJ2-7; 7 nucleotides agree with TRBD2. Germline V gene data show CDR1 as MNHEY and CDR2 as SMNVEV (reference sequence). CDR3 length: 16 residues. V lost 0 bases, J lost 1 base, and 6 bases stayed unmatched. The CDR3 protein is CASSLSSYGGSYEQYF. CDR3 nucleotide sequence: TGTGCCAGCAGTTTATCCAGCTACGGGGGGTCCTACGAGCAGTACTTC.

The rearrangement links TRBV6-5 to TRBJ1-2, with D perhaps TRBD1 (5 bases). Germline loops: CDR1 MNHEY, CDR2 SVGAGI. The CDR3 covers 13 residues. The V end was cut by 4 bases, the J end by 8 bases, with 14 bases between. CDR3 residues: CASSSLGGAGYTF. DNA for the CDR3: TGTGCCAGCAGTTCCCTGGGTGGGGCAGGCTACACCTTC.

The V gene is TRBV4-1, the J gene TRBJ2-3; D not certain. The germline V gene has CDR1 MGHRA and CDR2 YSYEKL. The CDR3 is 14 amino acids. Trimming stripped 1 base from V and 2 bases from J, with 7 bases between. This CDR3 reads CASSQGSDTDTQYF. The CDR3 nucleotides are TGCGCCAGCAGCCAAGGGTCAGACACAGATACGCAGTATTTT.

The CDR3 DNA reads TGCGCCAGCAGCTTGGCCGTCTCGGGCGGGGAGCTGTTTTTT. It translates to CASSLAVSGGELFF. The chain employs TRBV5-1 and TRBJ2-2; D is unclear. The V and J ends lost 0 bases and 7 bases respectively, with 10 bases between them. The CDR3 runs 14 residues. Germline V CDR1 and CDR2: SGHRS, YFSETQ.

This clone came up a few times. This rearrangement joins TRBV7-9 to TRBJ1-6, with D perhaps matching TRBD1 (6 bases). The germline CDR1 and CDR2 sequences are SEHNR and FQNEAQ (reference sequence). The length of the CDR3 is 14 residues. With 4 bases removed from V and 8 bases from J, the gap between germline ends came to 12 bases. For the CDR3, the DNA is TGTGCCAGCAGCTGGAACAGGGCCTATTCACCCCTCCACTTT. Translation gives CASSWNRAYSPLHF.

The rearrangement uses TRBV2 and TRBJ1-2; D gene unclear. Germline CDR1 and CDR2: SNHLY and FYNNEI. The V end lost 6 bases, the J end lost 3 bases, and 14 bases lay between the germline ends. The CDR3 sequence is 14 residues long. CDR3: CASSQRPGDYGYTF. The CDR3 nucleotides read TGTGCCAGCAGCCAACGTCCGGGAGACTATGGCTACACCTTC.

This clone came up once. The chain is built from TRBV19 and TRBJ2-3, with D hard to call. CDR1 LNHDA and CDR2 SQIVND come from the germline V gene (reference sequence). The CDR3 has 15 amino acids. V was clipped by 6 bases and J by 0 bases, with 13 bases between them. The CDR3 loop reads CASSEGTVSTDTQYF. CDR3 DNA: TGTGCCAGTAGCGAAGGCACAGTGAGCACAGATACGCAGTATTTT. The full variable domain, its missing parts supplied by reference TRBV19 and TRBJ2-3, is DGGITQSPKYLFRKEGQNVTLSCEQNLNHDAMYWYRQDPGQGLRLIYYSQIVNDFQKGDIAEGYSVSREKKESFPLTVTSAQKNPTAFYLCASSEGTVSTDTQYFGPGTRLTVL.

There are a few counts of this clone. This rearrangement joins TRBV6-5 to TRBJ1-5; D unclear. Germline V gene sequence: CDR1 MNHEY, CDR2 SVGAGI. The CDR3 has 15 residues. The germline V and J ends were trimmed by 0 bases and 0 bases, with 6 bases remaining between them. The CDR3 loop reads CASSYSVYSNQPQHF. CDR3 bases: TGTGCCAGCAGTTACTCTGTATATAGCAATCAGCCCCAGCATTTT.

The chain is built from TRBV7-2 and TRBJ2-1; tentative D call: TRBD1 (6 bases). Trimming left V 2 bases short and J 4 bases short, with 12 bases between. The CDR3 consists of 15 residues. Germline CDR1 is SGHTA and CDR2 is FQGNSA. The CDR3 nucleotides read TGTGCCAGCAGCTTATTGTCAGGGGAATACAATGAGCAGTTCTTC. Translated: CASSLLSGEYNEQFF.